This TCR beta chain emerged from a study of PD-L1 blockade in urothelial cancer. Overall study context: The patients first took atezolizumab around 2014, receiving 1,200 mg intravenously every 3 weeks. After treatment start, blood was analyzed at 3 weeks (second dose) and at 6 weeks.

This CDR3 region has 14 residues. V lost 3 bases and J lost 5; bases outside the gene matches: 6. CDR1 LNHDA and CDR2 SQIVND come from the germline V gene (reference sequence). Spiking of synthetic TCR analog templates was performed in each PCR. Profiled with immunoSEQ multiplex PCR; TCRdb holds only in-frame clones, not every one. The data contain some 100,000 clones, about 90% of them singletons. As to this clone: Its cognate antigen is unknown.

General observations from the study: When pretreatment blood TCR clonality was below the median, it predicted better survival.

The rearrangement joins TRBV19 to TRBJ2-5; 7 bases are a match to TRBD2. The sequences come from PBMCs, collected around atezolizumab (anti-PD-L1) treatment. The source is a woman aged 80 or over with urothelial cancer. CDR3 loop: CASSIGRRGETQYF. CDR3 nucleotides: TGTGCCAGTAGTATTGGGAGGCGGGGGGAGACCCAGTACTTC.